This T cell receptor beta chain was recorded in a study of shared T cell receptors in the human thymus. Profiling relied on immunoSEQ multiplex PCR, and the TCRdb table lists in-frame clones only, not all of them. Of 640,000 or so clones in the sample, 87% were seen once. The same sample was also studied in work on human thymus T cells. This second study notes: Surgeons resected thymus tissue during corrective heart surgery.

Sequencing used thymocytes. The TCR comes from a boy younger than two with a congenital heart defect.

CDR3 coding DNA: TGTGCCAGCAGCACTCAGGACTTTAGCTCCTACAATGAGCAGTTCTTC. This encodes CASSTQDFSSYNEQFF. This rearrangement joins TRBV9 to TRBJ2-1; tentative D call: TRBD2 (5 bases). This CDR3 spans 16 amino acids. V was shortened by 4 bases and J by 0 bases, with 14 bases between the two germline ends. Looked up from germline, CDR1 is SGDLS and CDR2 is YYNGEE. Full variable domain (missing parts from reference TRBV9 and TRBJ2-1): DSGVTQTPKHLITATGQRVTLRCSPRSGDLSVYWYQQSLDQGLQFLIQYYNGEERAKGNILERFSAQQFPDLHSELNLSSLELGDSALYFCASSTQDFSSYNEQFFGPGTRLTVL.